This TCR beta chain was recorded in a study of blood T cell repertoires in COVID-19. V was cut by 2 bases and J by 5 bases, with 10 bases left in between. Germline V gene sequence: CDR1 SNHLY, CDR2 FYNNEI. CDR3 length equals 14 residues. Data came from immunoSEQ multiplex PCR; TCRdb stores just in-frame clones and leaves some out. The sample consists of about 94,000 clones, 80% to 85% of them appearing once. This chain links TRBV2 with TRBJ1-5; D unclear. Sequenced: peripheral blood. The receptor was derived from a man in his 60s with acute or convalescent COVID-19. CDR3 protein: CASSEFIRDQPQHF. The CDR3 DNA is TGTGCCAGCAGTGAATTTATACGCGATCAGCCCCAGCATTTT.